The 9 T cell receptor beta chains below were found in one sample sequenced in a study of spatial heterogeneity in lung cancer. Regarding time point: sample taken at primary tumor resection. Using its own MiXCR run on the 5' RACE reads, TCRdb lists one record per CDR3 protein. The table shows about 92,000 distinct CDR3 sequences, with less than 15% occurring only once. The source was PBMCs, collected at surgery. The source is a male donor with early-stage non-small cell lung cancer.

In its sample, this clonotype was seen a few times. The chain uses TRBV30 and TRBJ2-1; D is possibly TRBD2 (5 bases). Germline-derived CDR1 and CDR2 are GTSNPN and SVGIG (reference sequence). The CDR3 consists of 13 residues. Trimming took off 0 bases at V and 8 bases at J, with 11 bases between the two ends. Written as DNA, the CDR3 is TGTGCCTGGAGTGTACGTTCCGGGGATGAGCAGTTCTTC. It is translated as CAWSVRSGDEQFF. The full variable domain, in which reference TRBV30 and TRBJ2-1 provide the parts outside the CDR3, is SQTIHQWPATLVQPVGSPLSLECTVEGTSNPNLYWYRQAAGRGLQLLFYSVGIGQISSEVPQNLSASRPQDRQFILSSKKLLLSDSGFYLCAWSVRSGDEQFFGPGTRLTVL.

This clonotype turned up a few times. V and J are TRBV6-1 and TRBJ2-1; tentative D call: TRBD2 (5 bases). V lost 2 bases to trimming and J lost 7 bases, with 6 bases between them. The CDR3 spans 12 residues. The germline gives CDR1 MNHNS, CDR2 SASEGT. CDR3 DNA: TGTGCCAGCAGTGAACGAGGGAATGAGCAGTTCTTC. Residues: CASSERGNEQFF.

The chain carries TRBV7-2 and TRBJ2-2; D is undetermined. V was clipped by 2 bases and J by 2 bases, with 9 bases between them. The CDR3 sequence is 15 residues long. Per the germline V gene, CDR1 is SGHTA and CDR2 is FQGNSA. The DNA of the CDR3 is TGTGCCAGCAGCTTAAGATTATCTAACACCGGGGAGCTGTTTTTT. This gives the protein CASSLRLSNTGELFF.

This clonotype was recorded a few times. The chain carries TRBV3-1 and TRBJ2-1; 7 bases map to TRBD2. V trimming: 3 bases; J trimming: 2 bases; junction bases outside the gene matches: 10. The CDR3 is 17 amino acids. Germline values: CDR1 LGHDT, CDR2 YNNKEL (reference sequence). CDR3 sequence reads: CASSHDYGGLAYNEQFF. The CDR3 nucleotides are TGTGCCAGCAGCCATGATTACGGGGGGTTGGCCTACAATGAGCAGTTCTTC.

This clonotype was seen ten or more times. V gene TRBV20-1 combines with J gene TRBJ1-1; D unclear. Germline V gene lookup returns CDR1 DFQATT and CDR2 SNEGSKA (reference sequence). Trimming removed 5 bases at V and 1 base at J, with 2 bases between. The CDR3 sequence is 10 residues long. CDR3: CSAENTEAFF. The CDR3 DNA is TGCAGTGCTGAGAACACTGAAGCTTTCTTT.

This clonotype appeared many times. J is TRBJ2-2 and V is TRBV24-1, with D unresolved. The V end was cut by 6 bases, the J end by 0 bases, with 4 bases between. The CDR3 is 13 amino acids. CDR1 is KGHDR and CDR2 is SFDVKD in the germline V gene. In nucleotides, the CDR3 is TGTGCCACCAGTTTCCCGAACACCGGGGAGCTGTTTTTT. Translated: CATSFPNTGELFF.

The V call is TRBV23-1, the J call TRBJ2-1; 9 bases align to TRBD1. TRBV23-1 is filed as an ORF, its function uncertain. V lost 9 bases to trimming and J lost 6 bases; unmatched junction nucleotides: 15. The CDR3 loop spans 16 amino acids. CDR3 sequence (DNA): TGCGCCAGGAGCCGGGACAGGGCCGTATCTGGCAATGAGCAGTTCTTC. Its protein is CARSRDRAVSGNEQFF.

The chain has TRBV11-3 and TRBJ2-3; unclear D gene. Germline V lookup: CDR1 SGHNT, CDR2 YENEEA. Deletions cut 2 bases from V and 6 bases from J, with 9 bases between. The CDR3 contains 13 residues. As DNA, the CDR3 is TGTGCCAGCAGCTTAACGGCGTGGGATACGCAGTATTTT. Translated: CASSLTAWDTQYF.

This clonotype showed up many times. The CDR3 loop reads CASSQTGSTQYF. CDR3 DNA: TGTGCCAGCAGCCAGACAGGGAGTACGCAGTATTTT. The chain uses TRBV5-4 and TRBJ2-3; 7 nucleotides agree with TRBD1. The CDR3 has 12 residues. The junction had 4 bases not matched to a gene; V was cut back by 4 bases and J by 8 bases. Germline loops: CDR1 SGHNT, CDR2 YYREEE (reference sequence).